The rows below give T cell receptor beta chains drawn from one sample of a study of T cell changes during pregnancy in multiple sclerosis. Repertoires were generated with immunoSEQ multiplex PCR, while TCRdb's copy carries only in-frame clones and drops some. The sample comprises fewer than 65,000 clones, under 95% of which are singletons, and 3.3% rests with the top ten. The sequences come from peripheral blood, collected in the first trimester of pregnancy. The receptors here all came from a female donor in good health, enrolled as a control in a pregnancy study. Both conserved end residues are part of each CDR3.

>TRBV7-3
CASSPGQGATGELFF
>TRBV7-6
CASSLGGTGSYEQYF
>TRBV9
CASRASGGIDTGELFF
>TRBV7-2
CASSLAGGSNTGELFF
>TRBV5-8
CASSFLSGTEEETQYF
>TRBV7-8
CASSSQGSNEKLFF
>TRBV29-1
CSVGTSGYYNEQFF
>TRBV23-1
CASSPEVTNEKLFF
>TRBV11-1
CASSFGLAGFQETQYF
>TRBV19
CASSITGGRTYGYTF
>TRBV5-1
CASSLENQGGKNIQYF
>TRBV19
CASSPARWPVNEQFF
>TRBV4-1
CASRAGNTGELFF
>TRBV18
CASSPTMNGGNTIYF
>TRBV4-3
CASSPGGANQPQHF
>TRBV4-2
CASSHSGGPTNTGELFF
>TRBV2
CASSRGRGGSYEQYF
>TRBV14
CASSHLEGASGYTF
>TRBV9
CASSTRGGQGQETQYF
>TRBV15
CATSGRNYGYTF
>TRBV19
CASSLYHSGASYNEQFF
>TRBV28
CASSSPGQGDQPQHF
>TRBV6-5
CASSYTAGSKEAFF
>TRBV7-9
CASSFAGMSAEAFF
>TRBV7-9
CASSLTTGGLGYTF
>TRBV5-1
CASSREGTTSYEQYF
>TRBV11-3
CASSLAVRAFF
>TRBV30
CAWSGGALLYEQYF
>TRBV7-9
CASVGAPLDEQFF
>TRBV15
CATSRAPGTGEVYNEQFF
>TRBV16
CASSPQDITDTQYF
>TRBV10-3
CAISEGLAGLFF
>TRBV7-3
CASSLRAGGRYNEQFF
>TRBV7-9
CASSLAWGLAPSSYNEQFF
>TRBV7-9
CASSLTSGRAGEQFF
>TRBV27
CATAKSGGQETQYF
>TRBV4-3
CASSPRRNSYEQYF
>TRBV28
CASSFRPGTGRAPKLYGYTF
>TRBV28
CASSQGTALEQFF
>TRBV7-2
CASSPQGNSYEQYF
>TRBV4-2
CASSQGTVTDTQYF
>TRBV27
CASSTGTGSDSPLHF
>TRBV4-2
CASSQVYGSTGRSGELFF
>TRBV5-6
CASSSATSGRADEQFF
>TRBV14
CASSQTSSRDSNYGYTF
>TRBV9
CASSTTGLAEDTQYF
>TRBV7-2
CASSLDINFYGYTF
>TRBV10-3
CAISALGTGDGYTF
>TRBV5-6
CASSLGPTDGGTF
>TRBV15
CATSRDRGDGYTF
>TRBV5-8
CAMGTSGYTF
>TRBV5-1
CASSWRARTSGNYEQYF
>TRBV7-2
CASSPSSDSAQYF
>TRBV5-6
CASSLEGRAGYTF
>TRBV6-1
CASSEPGQRVTGELFF
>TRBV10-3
CATSTGGTGYGYTF
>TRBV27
CASSLLGSGSRYEQYF
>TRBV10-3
CAISAGFSDNQPQHF
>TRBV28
CASSPPAGVAGNTIYF
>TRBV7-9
CASSLVLAGGNYEQYF